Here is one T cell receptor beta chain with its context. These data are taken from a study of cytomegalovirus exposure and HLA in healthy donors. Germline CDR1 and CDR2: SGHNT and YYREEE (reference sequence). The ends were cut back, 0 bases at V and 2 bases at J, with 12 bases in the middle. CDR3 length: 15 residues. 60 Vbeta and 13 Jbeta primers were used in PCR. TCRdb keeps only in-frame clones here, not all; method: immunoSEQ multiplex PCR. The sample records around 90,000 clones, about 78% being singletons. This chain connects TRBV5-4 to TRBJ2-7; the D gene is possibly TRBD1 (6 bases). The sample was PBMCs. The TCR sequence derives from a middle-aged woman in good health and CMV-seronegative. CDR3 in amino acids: CASSLVAGVTYEQYF. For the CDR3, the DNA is TGTGCCAGCAGCTTGGTAGCAGGGGTTACCTACGAGCAGTACTTC. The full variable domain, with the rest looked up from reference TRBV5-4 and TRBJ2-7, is ETGVTQSPTHLIKTRGQQVTLRCSSQSGHNTVSWYQQALGQGPQFIFQYYREEENGRGNFPPRFSGLQFPNYSSELNVNALELDDSALYLCASSLVAGVTYEQYFGPGTRLTVT.